This TCR beta chain was captured by sequencing in a study of blood T cell repertoires in COVID-19 (dated by TCRdb to the early 2020s). General notes on the study: Samples covering the acute and convalescent phases of COVID-19 were provided by collaborators in the United States, Italy and Spain. The material from the prospective study consisted of cDNA or gDNA derived from T cells, B-cell-depleted T cells, or PBMCs. The dataset comprised deeply sampled blood TCRbeta repertoires from subjects exposed to, actively infected with, or recovered from COVID-19. The repertoires were released in a freely available public database meant as a resource for research on the immune response to SARS-CoV-2. Samples came from the ongoing ImmuneRACE study (first 160 participants) plus 1,254 subjects from 6 global collaborators. Nearly every sample came with metadata listing a de-identified subject ID, COVID-19 status, age in years and sex. Where HLA class I and class II types were available, the types were taken from metadata supplied by the sample provider, not from assay-based typing.

The immunoSEQ Assay, a bias-controlled multiplex PCR, was used to amplify TCRbeta CDR3 regions from genomic DNA. Processing in the source paper ran as follows. Within the assay, amplification of reference gene primers was used to estimate how many nucleated cells each sample contained. To quantify the absolute abundance of each unique TCRbeta CDR3 rearrangement, sequence reads were collapsed and filtered. For each sample, productive Simpson clonality was calculated by taking the square root of Simpson's diversity index across productive rearrangements. In TCRdb, the immuneACCESS table is reduced to in-frame sequences with V and J assigned. These tables do not hold every clone; where another copy was compared, an unresolved V gene accounts for under half, and the others remain unexplained. Clone size and the V and J calls come from that table; the DNA yielded D and trimming. Counted in this sample were roughly 160,000 clones; about 80% of them appeared once. Together, the top ten hold approximately 12% of the sample.

As for this clone: Its cognate antigen has yet to be identified. No base quality information exists; no much larger clone differs at one position.

Participants in the prospective study were aged roughly 18 to 89 years, lived in over 20 United States geographic areas, and enrolled through a virtual design. To assign participants to cohorts, the prospective study relied on clinical history that participants themselves reported in a screening survey and a study questionnaire. Recovered participants in ImmuneRACE Cohort 3 were defined as having two consecutive negative NP/OP PCR tests, clearance from a healthcare professional, or resolution of symptoms. In the prospective study, whole blood, serum and a nasopharyngeal or oropharyngeal swab were collected from each participant by mobile phlebotomists. Additional blood draws and questionnaires over an approximately 2-month period could optionally be provided by prospective study participants. Prospective study blood samples were shipped either frozen or at room temperature before DNA extraction.

The V end loses 1 base and the J end loses 3 bases, and a stretch of 6 bases separates them. Including cysteine and phenylalanine, the CDR3 has 13 amino acids. This entry keeps only the CDR3 DNA: 39 bases, framed from base 1. Reading the germline V gene gives CDR1 LGHNT and CDR2 FRNRAP. Broader findings and caveats from the paper: The quantity of clinical and demographic metadata differed by source and by participant and was supplied without curation.

The clonotype comes from a man aged 50-59 years who had recovered from COVID-19. The sample was PBMCs or T cells enriched from blood (not recorded which). The chain is made from TRBV12-5 and TRBJ1-2; the D gene is not confidently resolved. The DNA sequence is given as TGTGCTAGTGGTTTGGAGCTATACTATGGCTACACCTTC. Translated, it gives CASGLELYYGYTF.